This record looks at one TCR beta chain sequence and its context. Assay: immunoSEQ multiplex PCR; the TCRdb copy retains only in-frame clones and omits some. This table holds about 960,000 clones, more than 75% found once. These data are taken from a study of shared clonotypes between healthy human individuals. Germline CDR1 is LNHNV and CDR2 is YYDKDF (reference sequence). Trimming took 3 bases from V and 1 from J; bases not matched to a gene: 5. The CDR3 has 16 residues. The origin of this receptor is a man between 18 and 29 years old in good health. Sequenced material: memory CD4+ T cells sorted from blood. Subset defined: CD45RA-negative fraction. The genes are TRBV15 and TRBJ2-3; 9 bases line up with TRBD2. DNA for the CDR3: TGTGCCACCAGCAGTTTGGAGCGGGGGGGCACAGATACGCAGTATTTT. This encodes CATSSLERGGTDTQYF.